The clone carrying this TCR beta chain was seen repeatedly, ten times or more. The CDR3 is made up of 17 amino acids. Regarding time point: pretreatment peripheral blood. TCRdb's table, derived via immunoSEQ multiplex PCR, lists solely in-frame clones and lacks some. Of about 49,000 clones in the sample, 79% are singletons; the top ten hold 8.5% to 12%. The data derive from a study of PD-L1 blockade in urothelial cancer. Background on the study: Male patients with bladder-origin urothelial cancer numbered about 85% of the roughly 29.

Sequencing used PBMCs, obtained around atezolizumab (anti-PD-L1) treatment. This chain joins TRBV21-1 and TRBJ2-3; TRBD2 is taken as the D call from the table, unchecked against the DNA. TRBV21-1 is tagged as a pseudogene. The sequence was obtained from a man between 65 and 85 years old with urothelial cancer. The CDR3 bases are TGTGCCAGCGAAAGGTCCCGACTAGCGGTTAGCACAGATACGCAGTATTTT. This gives the protein CASERSRLAVSTDTQYF.